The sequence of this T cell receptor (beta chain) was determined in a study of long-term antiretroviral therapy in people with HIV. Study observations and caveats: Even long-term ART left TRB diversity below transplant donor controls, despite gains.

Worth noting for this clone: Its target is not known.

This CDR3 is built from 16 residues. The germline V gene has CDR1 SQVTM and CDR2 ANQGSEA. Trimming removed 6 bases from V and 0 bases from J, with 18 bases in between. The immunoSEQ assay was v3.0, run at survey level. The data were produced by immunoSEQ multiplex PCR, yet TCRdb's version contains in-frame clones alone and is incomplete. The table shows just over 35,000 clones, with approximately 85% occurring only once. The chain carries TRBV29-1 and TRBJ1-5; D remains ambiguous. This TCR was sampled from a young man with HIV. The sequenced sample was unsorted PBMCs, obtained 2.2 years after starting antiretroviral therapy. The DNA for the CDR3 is TGCAGCGTCCAACTACCGCGAGTTAATAGCAATCAGCCCCAGCATTTT. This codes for CSVQLPRVNSNQPQHF.